The rows below give T cell receptor beta chains drawn from one sample of a study of Graves' ophthalmopathy and Graves' hyperthyroidism. TCRdb analysed the multiplex PCR reads with MiXCR anew, one entry per CDR3 protein. The profile shows 150,000 to 200,000 distinct CDR3 sequences, roughly two fifths of them singletons. Specimen: peripheral blood. These receptors all come from a middle-aged woman with Graves' ophthalmopathy. Both conserved end residues are trimmed from each CDR3. Where a row states a size, it is once, few, many or the class of an expanded clone; other rows omit it.

TRBJ2-2,TRBV29-1,many,SVRPGAGVTGELF
TRBJ1-5,TRBV28,-,ASSLPGQGYENNQPQH
TRBJ1-2,TRBV11-2,-,ASSSIGQAIYGYT
TRBJ1-2,TRBV12-3/TRBV12-4,many,ASSFGRVDYGYT
TRBJ2-7,TRBV7-2,-,ASSKGAADYEQY
TRBJ2-7,TRBV6-5,many,ASGPRRTGVGEQY
TRBJ1-3,TRBV27,many,ASAPGLLSSGNTIY
TRBJ1-5,TRBV2,many,ASRETGSGNQPQH
TRBJ1-5,TRBV12-3/TRBV12-4,few,ASSFAIWRPQH
TRBJ1-1,TRBV6-1,-,ASSLPDSHTEAF
TRBJ2-5,TRBV7-3,many,ASSLASQETQY
TRBJ1-2,TRBV28,-,ASSRQTRDGYT
TRBJ1-2,TRBV27,many,ASRPIGQGGGYT
TRBJ2-3,TRBV7-2,many,ASGEASGWDTQY
TRBJ2-7,TRBV12-3/TRBV12-4,-,ASSLWADLGYEQY
TRBJ1-5,TRBV24-1,many,ATSGREGQPQH
TRBJ1-1,TRBV7-9,-,ASSPRTVWEAF
TRBJ1-2,TRBV28,-,ASFGGRDYGYT
TRBJ1-2,TRBV27,many,ASSLRYQGTGYT
TRBJ2-2,TRBV5-1,-,ASSLDVVLGELF